The 16 T cell receptor beta chains in this list originate from one sample, sequenced in a study of CD8 T cells in Susac syndrome. An amount of RNA that ranged from roughly 0.5 to 1 ug was reverse transcribed with random hexamers. A single record per CDR3 protein comes from TCRdb applying MiXCR to the immunoSEQ multiplex PCR reads. The sample consists of 150,000 to 190,000 distinct CDR3 sequences, about 95% of them appearing once. The sequenced sample consisted of CD8+ T cells from PBMCs. Receptor source: a human donor with multiple sclerosis.

The rearrangement uses TRBV30 and TRBJ2-3; D is unresolved. Germline CDR1 reads GTSNPN; CDR2 reads SVGIG (reference sequence). V was pared by 2 bases and J by 4 bases, with 16 bases between. The CDR3 is made up of 15 amino acids. The CDR3 region has the DNA TGTGCCTGGAGTCACACCTCCGGACCGGCAGATACGCAGTATTTT. It is translated as CAWSHTSGPADTQYF.

This chain joins TRBV12-3 or TRBV12-4 and TRBJ1-2; D is perhaps TRBD1 (5 bases). V shed 4 bases and J shed 4 bases, with 13 bases lying between them. The CDR3 is 14 amino acids. CDR3 region: CASSSTGTRYGYTF. For the CDR3, the DNA is TGTGCCAGCAGTTCCACCGGGACCCGCTATGGCTACACCTTC.

This sequence joins TRBV3-1 and TRBJ1-5; TRBD1 agrees at 7 bases. The CDR3 is 13 amino acids. Germline-derived CDR1 and CDR2 are LGHDT and YNNKEL (reference sequence). V trimming: 4 bases; J trimming: 5 bases; junction bases outside the gene matches: 2. The CDR3 DNA reads TGTGCCAGCAGCCGGGACAGCTATCAGCCCCAGCATTTT. Encoded protein: CASSRDSYQPQHF.

This clonotype was recorded once. The J gene is TRBJ2-7, the V gene TRBV13; D tentatively fits TRBD1 or TRBD2 (6 bases each). Germline assignment: CDR1 PRHDT and CDR2 FYEKMQ (reference sequence). The CDR3 extends over 15 amino acids. Deletions cut 8 bases from V and 7 bases from J, with 24 bases between. CDR3 in DNA: TGTGCCAGCGCGAGGGGGGCAATACCTATCGGGGAGCAGTACGTC. Residues: CASARGAIPIGEQYV.

The CDR3 spells CASSRTGLAALGEQFF. The DNA for the CDR3 is TGTGCCAGCAGCCGAACGGGACTAGCGGCCCTGGGGGAGCAGTTCTTC. This chain connects TRBV3-1 to TRBJ2-1, with 11 bases aligning to TRBD2. The germline V gene has CDR1 LGHDT and CDR2 YNNKEL (reference sequence). Unmatched junction bases numbered 12, after V lost 4 bases and J lost 10 bases. The CDR3 sequence is 16 residues long.

CDR3 region: CASSGEVAGRYEQFF. Here the CDR3 DNA reads TGTGCCAGCAGCGGGGAGGTAGCGGGGAGATATGAGCAGTTCTTC. V usage is TRBV7-3 and J usage is TRBJ2-1, with TRBD2 identical over 8 bases. J gave up 8 bases and V 5 bases, and 11 bases lay outside the gene matches. Germline V gene lookup returns CDR1 SGHTA and CDR2 FQGTGA. The CDR3 spans 15 residues.

The chain uses TRBV7-9 and TRBJ2-5, with D unresolved. The CDR3 has 15 amino acids. The V end lost 1 base, the J end lost 5 bases, and 14 bases lay between the germline ends. Germline CDR1 SEHNR, CDR2 FQNEAQ (reference sequence). The CDR3 DNA reads as TGTGCCAGCAGCTTAGTGTCGCCTGTGGGGGAGACCCAGTACTTC. Translation: CASSLVSPVGETQYF.

J is TRBJ2-3 and V is TRBV30; no definite D call. Deletions cut 5 bases from V and 8 bases from J, with 14 bases between. CDR3 length: 12 amino acids. The V gene's germline CDR1 is GTSNPN and CDR2 SVGIG (reference sequence). The CDR3 sequence: CAWQVLTGTQYF. For the CDR3, the DNA is TGTGCCTGGCAGGTACTCACGGGTACGCAGTATTTT.

In its sample, this clonotype was seen once. V usage is TRBV4-1 and J usage is TRBJ1-2, with 7 bases matching TRBD1. This CDR3 comprises 17 residues. V lost 0 bases and J lost 6; bases outside the gene matches: 13. Germline values: CDR1 MGHRA, CDR2 YSYEKL. CDR3 in amino acids: CASSQDARGKLGDGYTF. For the CDR3, the DNA is TGCGCCAGCAGCCAAGATGCCAGGGGGAAACTTGGAGATGGCTACACCTTC.

The chain joins TRBV29-1 to TRBJ2-1, with TRBD1 matching over 10 bases. This CDR3 region has 14 residues. Germline CDR1 reads SQVTM; CDR2 reads ANQGSEA. Trimming took 7 bases from V and 5 from J; bases not matched to a gene: 8. CDR3 DNA sequence: TGCAGCGCCTCAAGTGGACAGGGGGACAATGAGCAGTTCTTC. This gives the protein CSASSGQGDNEQFF.

V is TRBV5-1 and J is TRBJ2-5; 13 nucleotides line up with TRBD2. The CDR3 is 18 residues long. The trim removed 4 bases at V and 2 bases at J, leaving 11 bases unmatched. CDR1 is SGHRS, CDR2 YFSETQ, per germline. The CDR3 nucleotides read TGCGCCAGCAGCCCCCTCCGGGGACTAGCGGGATTTCAAGAGACCCAGTACTTC. This codes for CASSPLRGLAGFQETQYF.

The V call is TRBV7-9, the J call TRBJ1-6; D gene uncertain. Germline V gene lookup returns CDR1 SEHNR and CDR2 FQNEAQ (reference sequence). The CDR3 contains 11 residues. Trimming shortened V by 0 bases and J by 15 bases, and 6 bases separated the two germline ends. This CDR3 is CASSLAEDLHF. CDR3 nucleotide sequence: TGTGCCAGCAGCTTAGCCGAGGACCTCCACTTT.

In its sample, this clonotype was seen once. The V and J genes are TRBV12-3 or TRBV12-4 and TRBJ2-1; TRBD1 or TRBD2 may be the D gene (6 bases each). This CDR3 is 12 amino acids long. The V end lost 4 bases, the J end lost 9 bases, and 10 bases lay between the germline ends. The CDR3 nucleotides read TGTGCCAGCAGTTCGGGGGCCGGTGAGCAGTTCTTC. It is translated as CASSSGAGEQFF.

V is TRBV7-6 and J is TRBJ2-3, with 9 bases fitting TRBD1. V trimming: 4 bases; J trimming: 4 bases; junction bases outside the gene matches: 9. The CDR3 has 16 residues. Per the germline V gene, CDR1 is SGHVS and CDR2 is FNYEAQ. The CDR3 region is CASSSSGDRVADTQYF. CDR3 DNA sequence: TGTGCCAGCAGCTCTTCGGGGGACAGGGTGGCAGATACGCAGTATTTT.

The gene calls are TRBV7-3 and TRBJ1-1; no firm D call. CDR1 and CDR2 (germline): SGHTA, FQGTGA. V shed 1 base and J shed 4 bases, with 7 bases lying between them. This CDR3 is built from 13 residues. The CDR3 DNA sequence: TGTGCCAGCAGCTTAATGGGGTCCACTGAAGCTTTCTTT. Protein sequence: CASSLMGSTEAFF.

The rearrangement uses TRBV20-1 and TRBJ2-5, with TRBD2 matching over 11 bases. The CDR3 consists of 17 residues. CDR1 DFQATT and CDR2 SNEGSKA come from the germline V gene (reference sequence). The trim removed 1 base at V and 6 bases at J, leaving 13 bases unmatched. CDR3 protein: CSARGERVAGGRKTQYF. DNA for the CDR3: TGCAGTGCTAGAGGCGAGAGAGTAGCGGGGGGGCGAAAGACCCAGTACTTC.